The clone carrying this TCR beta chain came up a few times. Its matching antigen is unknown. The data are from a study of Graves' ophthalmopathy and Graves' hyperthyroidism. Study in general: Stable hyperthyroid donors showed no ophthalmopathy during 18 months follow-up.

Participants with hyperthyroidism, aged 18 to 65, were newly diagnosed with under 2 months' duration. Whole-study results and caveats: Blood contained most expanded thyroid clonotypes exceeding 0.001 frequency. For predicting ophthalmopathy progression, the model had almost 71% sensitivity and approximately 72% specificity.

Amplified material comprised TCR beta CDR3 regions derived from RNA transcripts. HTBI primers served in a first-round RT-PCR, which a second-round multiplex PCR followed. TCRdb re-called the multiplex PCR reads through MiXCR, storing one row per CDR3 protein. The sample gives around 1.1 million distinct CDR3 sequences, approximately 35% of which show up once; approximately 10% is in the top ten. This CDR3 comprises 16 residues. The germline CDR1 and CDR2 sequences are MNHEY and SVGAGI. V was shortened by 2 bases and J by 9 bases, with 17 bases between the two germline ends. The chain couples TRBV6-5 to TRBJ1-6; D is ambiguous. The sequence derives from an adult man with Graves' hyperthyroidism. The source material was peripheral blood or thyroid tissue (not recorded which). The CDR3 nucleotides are TGTGCCAGCAGTTACGTACAGCCCGGGCGGGGTTCACCCCTCCACTTT. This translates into CASSYVQPGRGSPLHF.